Described below is a single T cell receptor (beta chain) sequence and its context. These data originate in a study of beta chain features in type 1 diabetes. Expressed TCRB transcripts got sequenced, as all isolated RNA was reverse transcribed. Deep immunoSEQ sequencing covered naive, central memory and regulatory T cell samples. Measured with immunoSEQ multiplex PCR; TCRdb has only the in-frame clones, and not every one. The repertoire holds hundreds of thousands of clones, with roughly two thirds as singletons. The germline V gene has CDR1 SNHLY and CDR2 FYNNEI. Trimming took off 5 bases at V and 7 bases at J, with 18 bases between the two ends. The CDR3 length is 15 residues.

The chain links TRBV2 to TRBJ2-4, with D tentatively TRBD1 or TRBD2 (5 bases each). The TCR comes from a man aged 25 to 40 in good health. Sequenced input: naive CD4+ T cells from blood. CDR3 DNA: TGTGCCAGCAGTTCAACCGGGGCCTTGGGGAACATTCAGTACTTC. Residues: CASSSTGALGNIQYF.